What follows describes a single T cell receptor beta chain. V was trimmed by 4 bases and J by 6 bases, leaving 27 bases between them. CDR3 length: 19 residues. The data are from a study of blood T cell repertoires in COVID-19. For the study at large: In each case, the material was cDNA or gDNA derived from T cells, B-cell-depleted T cells, or PBMCs.

TCRdb keeps only in-frame clones here, not all; method: immunoSEQ multiplex PCR. The sample yields some 80,000 clones, more than 65% seen once. The sequence derives from a woman aged 50 to 65 with acute or convalescent COVID-19. This rearrangement joins TRBV23-1 to TRBJ2-2, with D tentatively TRBD2 (6 bases). TRBV23-1 is given ORF status, its function remaining uncertain. The sample comprised peripheral blood. The CDR3 nucleotides are TGCGCCAGCAGTCCGGAGCAAAGGAGGGTACCTGTCGCGGCCGGGGAGCTGTTTTTT. This sequence encodes CASSPEQRRVPVAAGELFF.